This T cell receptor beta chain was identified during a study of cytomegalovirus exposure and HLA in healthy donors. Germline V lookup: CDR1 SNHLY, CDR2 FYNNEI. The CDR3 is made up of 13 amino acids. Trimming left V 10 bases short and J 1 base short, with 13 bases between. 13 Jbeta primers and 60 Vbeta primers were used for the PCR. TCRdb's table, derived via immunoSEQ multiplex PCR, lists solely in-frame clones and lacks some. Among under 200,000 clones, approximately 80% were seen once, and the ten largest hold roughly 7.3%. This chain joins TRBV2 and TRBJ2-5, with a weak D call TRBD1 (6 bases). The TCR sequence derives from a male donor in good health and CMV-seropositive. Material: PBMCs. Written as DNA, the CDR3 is TGTGCCACCACGGACAGTCCCCAAGAGACCCAGTACTTC. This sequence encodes CATTDSPQETQYF.